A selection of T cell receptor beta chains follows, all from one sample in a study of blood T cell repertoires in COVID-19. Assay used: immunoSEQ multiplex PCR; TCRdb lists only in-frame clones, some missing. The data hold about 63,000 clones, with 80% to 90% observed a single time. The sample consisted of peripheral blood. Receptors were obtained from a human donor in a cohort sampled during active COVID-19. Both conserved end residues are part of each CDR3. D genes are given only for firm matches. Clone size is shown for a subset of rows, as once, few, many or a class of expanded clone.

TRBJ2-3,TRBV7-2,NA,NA,TGTGCCAGCAGCTTAACGCCTCGGGATCCGGATACGCAGTATTTT,CASSLTPRDPDTQYF
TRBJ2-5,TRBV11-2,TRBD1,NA,TGTGCCAGCAGCTTAGGGCCCGGGACAGAAAAAGAGACCCAGTACTTC,CASSLGPGTEKETQYF
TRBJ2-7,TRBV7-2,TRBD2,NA,TGTGCCAGCAGCGAAGGACTAGCGTTCTCCTACGAGCAGTACTTC,CASSEGLAFSYEQYF
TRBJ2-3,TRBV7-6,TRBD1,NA,TGTGCCAGCAGCTCGGGACAGGGGAGGGGAGATACGCAGTATTTT,CASSSGQGRGDTQYF
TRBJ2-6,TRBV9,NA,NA,TGTGCCAGCAGCGTCGACAGAACTGGGGCCAACGTCCTGACTTTC,CASSVDRTGANVLTF
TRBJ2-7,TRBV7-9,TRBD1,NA,TGTGCCAGCAGCTTAGCGACAGGGGCCGCCGAGCAGTACTTC,CASSLATGAAEQYF
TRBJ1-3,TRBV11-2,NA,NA,TGTGCCAGCAGTACAGTCTCTGGAAACACCATATATTTT,CASSTVSGNTIYF
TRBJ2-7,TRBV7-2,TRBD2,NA,TGTGCCAGCAGCTTAGGGGGCGGGAGCTACGAGCAGTACTTC,CASSLGGGSYEQYF
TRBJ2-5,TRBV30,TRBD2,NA,TGTGCCTGGAGTCACTCAGGACTAGCGGGAGGGGAGACCCAGTACTTC,CAWSHSGLAGGETQYF
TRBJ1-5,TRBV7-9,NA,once,TGTGCCAGCAGCTTAGATGAGGATTTTCGGCCCCAGCATTTT,CASSLDEDFRPQHF
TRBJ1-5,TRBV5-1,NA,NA,TGCGCCAGCAGCCTAGACAGTTTCAATCAGCCCCAGCATTTT,CASSLDSFNQPQHF
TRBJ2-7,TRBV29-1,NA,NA,TGCAGCATAAAAGAGGGTAATGGCGAGCAGTACTTC,CSIKEGNGEQYF
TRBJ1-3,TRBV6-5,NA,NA,TGTGCCAGCAGTTACTCAGGAGGGGGAAACACCATATATTTT,CASSYSGGGNTIYF
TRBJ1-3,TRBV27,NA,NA,TGTGCCAGCAGTTTAGGGCCGAGAGAAAACACCATATATTTT,CASSLGPRENTIYF
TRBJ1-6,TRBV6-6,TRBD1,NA,TGTGCCAGCTCCGGGACAGGGGGTAATTCACCCCTCCACTTT,CASSGTGGNSPLHF
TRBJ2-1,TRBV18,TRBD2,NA,TGTGCCAGCTCGCGGGTCCCAGCGGGAACCTCCTACAATGAGCAGTTCTTC,CASSRVPAGTSYNEQFF
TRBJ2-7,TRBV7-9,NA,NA,TGTGCCAGCAGCTTAGATCAGGGGCCCTACGAGCAGTACTTC,CASSLDQGPYEQYF